Below are 24 T cell receptor beta chains sequenced from a single sample in a study of T cells after yellow fever vaccination. TCRdb recomputed calls from the 5' RACE reads with MiXCR, one row per CDR3 protein. This sample has about 250,000 distinct CDR3 sequences, with about 3.5% found just once. The sample in question was PBMCs, obtained 15 days after the yellow fever booster vaccination. The origin of the receptors is a man between 18 and 35 years old who received the YFV17D yellow fever vaccine.

This clonotype was picked up many times. The V and J genes are TRBV10-2 and TRBJ2-5; D uncertain. CDR1 WSHSY and CDR2 SAAADI come from the germline V gene. V was shortened by 3 bases and J by 2 bases, with 7 bases between the two germline ends. This CDR3 comprises 13 residues. Here the CDR3 reads CASSDRTQETQYF. The CDR3 DNA reads as TGCGCCAGCAGTGACAGGACGCAAGAGACCCAGTACTTC.

In its sample, this clonotype was seen many times. Germline and junction disagree at one end, which may indicate a read error. The chain carries TRBV5-5 and TRBJ1-2, with D possibly TRBD1 on 6 matching bases. The CDR3 is 15 amino acids. CDR1 SGHKS and CDR2 YYEKEE come from the germline V gene (reference sequence). For the CDR3, the DNA is TGTGCCAGCACCTTGGCCGAACAGGGAATCGGTGGCTACACCTTC. Amino acid sequence: CASTLAEQGIGGYTF.

The genes are TRBV9 and TRBJ2-2; TRBD2 is a possible D gene (5 bases). CDR1 and CDR2 (germline): SGDLS, YYNGEE. Trimming pared 0 bases from V and 3 bases from J, leaving 9 bases between. This CDR3 contains 15 residues. The CDR3 DNA reads TGTGCCAGCAGCGTAGCAGACGGGGACACCGGGGAGCTGTTTTTT. Translation: CASSVADGDTGELFF.

In its sample, this clonotype was seen many times. The chain couples TRBV2 to TRBJ2-1; possible D gene TRBD2, 7 bases. CDR1 SNHLY and CDR2 FYNNEI come from the germline V gene. V dropped 6 bases and J dropped 2 bases, with 11 bases sitting between them. The CDR3 sequence is 14 residues long. CDR3 in DNA: TGTGCCAGCAGCGGGGGGCCCCCCTACAATGAGCAGTTCTTC. It codes for CASSGGPPYNEQFF.

This clonotype was seen many times. The chain links TRBV29-1 to TRBJ2-5; the D is unclear. The CDR3 is made up of 11 amino acids. Trimming removed 6 bases from V and 1 base from J, with 6 bases in between. CDR1 is SQVTM, CDR2 ANQGSEA, per germline. CDR3 region: CSVSFQETQYF. The CDR3 DNA reads TGCAGCGTCTCCTTCCAAGAGACCCAGTACTTC.

This clonotype was recorded at least ten times. The chain's CDR3 is CALRDTGELFF. The CDR3, as DNA: TGTGCCCTTCGGGACACCGGGGAGCTGTTTTTT. The chain uses TRBV7-9 and TRBJ2-2; no firm D call. From germline, CDR1 is SEHNR and CDR2 FQNEAQ (reference sequence). This CDR3 is 11 amino acids long. V was pared by 11 bases and J by 3 bases, with 7 bases between.

This clonotype was recorded many times. The chain joins TRBV10-3 to TRBJ1-5, with D maybe TRBD1 (5 bases). Germline V gene sequence: CDR1 ENHRY, CDR2 SYGVKD. The CDR3 spans 13 residues. V was pared by 3 bases and J by 6 bases, with 9 bases between. The DNA for the CDR3 is TGTGCCATCAGTGACAGGGCCGGTCAGCCCCAGCATTTT. Its translation: CAISDRAGQPQHF.

This clonotype appeared many times. The rearrangement links TRBV12-3 or TRBV12-4 to TRBJ2-3, with 10 bases lining up with TRBD2. This CDR3 spans 16 amino acids. Germline trimming cut 2 bases from V and 5 bases from J; bases unmatched to any gene: 7. CDR3 sequence (DNA): TGTGCCAGCAGTTTAATGGCTAGCGGGGGACGAGATACGCAGTATTTT. It encodes CASSLMASGGRDTQYF.

Many counts were recorded for this clonotype. The chain uses TRBV20-1 and TRBJ1-5; D gene unclear. CDR1 is DFQATT and CDR2 is SNEGSKA in the germline V gene (reference sequence). The CDR3 sequence is 14 residues long. V lost 0 bases, J lost 2 bases, and 8 bases lay in between. The CDR3 protein is CSARDPEGNQPQHF. DNA for the CDR3: TGCAGTGCTAGAGATCCCGAAGGCAATCAGCCCCAGCATTTT.

This clonotype was seen ten or more times. Here the CDR3 reads CASSPPGRSYNEQFF. In DNA, the CDR3 is TGTGCCAGCAGCCCCCCGGGTCGCTCCTACAATGAGCAGTTCTTC. V and J are TRBV7-2 and TRBJ2-1, with D hard to call. Trimming left V 5 bases short and J 0 bases short, with 11 bases between. The CDR3 runs to 15 residues. Per germline, CDR1 SGHTA and CDR2 FQGNSA.

This clonotype was counted ten times or more. The CDR3 bases are TGTGCCAGCTCACCACCTGGGTTTTCGGGTGGTCAGCCCCAGCATTTT. Amino acid sequence: CASSPPGFSGGQPQHF. The V call is TRBV18, the J call TRBJ1-5; D gene ambiguous. In germline, CDR1 is KGHSH, CDR2 LQKENI. V was shortened by 0 bases and J by 6 bases, with 15 bases between the two germline ends. This CDR3 has 16 amino acids. Using reference TRBV18 and TRBJ1-5 for the parts outside the CDR3, the full variable domain is NAGVMQNPRHLVRRRGQEARLRCSPMKGHSHVYWYRQLPEEGLKFMVYLQKENIIDESGMPKERFSAEFPKEGPSILRIQQVVRGDSAAYFCASSPPGFSGGQPQHFGDGTRLSIL.

This clonotype was detected many times. The V call is TRBV7-9, the J call TRBJ2-1, with a tentative D call TRBD1 (6 bases). Trimming pared 8 bases from V and 6 bases from J, leaving 23 bases between. The V gene's germline CDR1 is SEHNR and CDR2 FQNEAQ (reference sequence). This CDR3 contains 16 residues. Here the CDR3 DNA reads TGTGCCAGCTTCATCGCTACAGGGAAATTTCGCAATGAGCAGTTCTTC. It yields the protein CASFIATGKFRNEQFF.

The chain uses TRBV12-3 or TRBV12-4 and TRBJ1-1; D ambiguous. The length of the CDR3 is 13 residues. V dropped 6 bases and J dropped 0 bases, with 8 bases sitting between them. The CDR3 bases are TGTGCCAGCAGCTTCGGGATGAACACTGAAGCTTTCTTT. Its translation is CASSFGMNTEAFF.

The chain recombines TRBV18 with TRBJ2-5; no clear D gene. The V end was cut by 0 bases, the J end by 0 bases, with 8 bases between. The CDR3 sequence is 15 residues long. Germline V lookup: CDR1 KGHSH, CDR2 LQKENI. Here the CDR3 reads CASSPPSQYQETQYF. DNA of the CDR3: TGTGCCAGCTCACCACCTTCCCAGTACCAAGAGACCCAGTACTTC.

This clonotype was picked up many times. The rearrangement joins TRBV6-5 to TRBJ2-2; D call uncertain. V was trimmed by 0 bases and J by 4 bases, leaving 9 bases between them. Germline CDR1 reads MNHEY; CDR2 reads SVGAGI. The CDR3 consists of 15 residues. For the CDR3, the DNA is TGTGCCAGCAGTTACTCGGTTACGAGCACCGGGGAGCTGTTTTTT. This codes for CASSYSVTSTGELFF.

This clonotype came up many times. The rearrangement joins TRBV11-2 to TRBJ2-5, with D possibly being TRBD2 (5 bases). The germline CDR1 and CDR2 sequences are SGHAT and FQNNGV. Trimming took off 5 bases at V and 5 bases at J, with 15 bases between the two ends. The CDR3 runs 14 residues. The DNA for the CDR3 is TGTGCCAGCAGCCGACCTGGGTCGGGGGAGACCCAGTACTTC. This encodes CASSRPGSGETQYF.

There are many counts of this clonotype. The chain is built from TRBV7-2 and TRBJ2-2; 8 bases are shared with TRBD2. Germline trimming cut 3 bases from V and 5 bases from J; bases unmatched to any gene: 2. The CDR3 covers 14 residues. Germline lookup yields CDR1 SGHTA and CDR2 FQGNSA. The CDR3 coding sequence is TGTGCCAGCAGCTTTAGCGGGGCGACCGGGGAGCTGTTTTTT. Protein sequence: CASSFSGATGELFF.

This clonotype was detected many times. The genes are TRBV27 and TRBJ1-1; TRBD1 is a possible D gene (6 bases). The CDR3 spans 13 residues. Trimming removed 3 bases at V and 6 bases at J, with 11 bases between. Germline CDR1 reads MNHEY; CDR2 reads SMNVEV (reference sequence). The CDR3 is CASSFLGGAEAFF. The CDR3 region has the DNA TGTGCCAGCAGTTTTCTTGGGGGCGCTGAAGCTTTCTTT.

This clonotype was recorded at least ten times. The chain employs TRBV10-3 and TRBJ2-7; TRBD1 is a possible D gene (5 bases). Germline CDR1 is ENHRY and CDR2 is SYGVKD. V lost 3 bases to trimming and J lost 3 bases, with 12 bases between them. The CDR3 sequence is 14 residues long. Here the CDR3 DNA reads TGTGCCATCAGTGATACAGGTCGTGACTACGAGCAGTACTTC. It codes for CAISDTGRDYEQYF.

The J gene is TRBJ2-7, the V gene TRBV20-1, with D perhaps TRBD1 (6 bases). Trimming took 0 bases from V and 1 from J, leaving 13 bases between them. The CDR3 consists of 15 residues. The germline CDR1 and CDR2 sequences are DFQATT and SNEGSKA (reference sequence). Here the CDR3 reads CSARDPGQGSYEQYF. For the CDR3, the DNA is TGCAGTGCTAGAGATCCGGGGCAGGGGTCCTACGAGCAGTACTTC.

This clonotype turned up a few times. The chain joins TRBV4-2 to TRBJ1-2; possible D gene TRBD1, 5 bases. CDR1 and CDR2 (germline): LGHNA, YNFKEQ. This CDR3 contains 16 residues. V was cut by 0 bases and J by 5 bases, with 16 bases left in between. CDR3 in DNA: TGTGCCAGCAGCCAAGAACCTTCTGAGACAGTTTATGGCTACACCTTC. As protein: CASSQEPSETVYGYTF.

V and J are TRBV4-3 and TRBJ2-7; the D call may be TRBD1 or TRBD2 (6 bases each). Trimming took 5 bases from V and 0 from J, leaving 14 bases between them. CDR1 LGHNA and CDR2 YSLEER come from the germline V gene. The CDR3 is 15 amino acids. The CDR3 sequence: CASSSGGGYSYEQYF. The CDR3, as DNA: TGCGCCAGCAGCTCAGGAGGGGGGTACTCCTACGAGCAGTACTTC.

This clonotype has ten or more counts. J is TRBJ1-2 and V is TRBV20-1, with D maybe TRBD1 (5 bases). V was trimmed by 2 bases and J by 4 bases, leaving 20 bases between them. The germline V gene encodes CDR1 DFQATT and CDR2 SNEGSKA (reference sequence). CDR3 size: 16 residues. Here the CDR3 reads CSARSRGLSRSYGYTF. In DNA form, the CDR3 reads TGCAGTGCTAGATCGAGGGGATTAAGCCGCAGCTATGGCTACACCTTC.

This clonotype was detected many times. V usage is TRBV7-2 and J usage is TRBJ1-1; D ambiguous. The CDR3 spans 15 residues. The germline V and J ends were trimmed by 5 bases and 4 bases, with 17 bases remaining between them. CDR1 is SGHTA and CDR2 is FQGNSA in the germline V gene. CDR3 in amino acids: CASSGRARHGTEAFF. CDR3 coding DNA: TGTGCCAGCAGCGGCCGGGCCAGACATGGCACTGAAGCTTTCTTT.